A selection of T cell receptor beta chains follows, all from one sample in a study of OX40 agonist ivuxolimab in advanced cancers. Libraries were prepared by immunoSEQ multiplex PCR; TCRdb keeps only in-frame clonotypes and omits some of them. The sample consists of 65,000 to 80,000 clones, approximately 86% of them appearing once. Sample: CD4+ or CD8+ T cells sorted from blood, taken in a trial of the OX40 agonist ivuxolimab. The receptors come from an adult with an advanced solid tumor such as melanoma, head and neck, liver or kidney cancer. Each CDR3 is given with its conserved first and last residue. The D gene is left open where the match is weak. Some rows mark clone size as missing; the rest say once, few, many or name a class of expanded clone.

>TRBV4-1|.|TRBJ2-5|.|14
TGCGCCAGCAGCCAAGATGAACGGCAAGAGACCCAGTACTTC
CASSQDERQETQYF
>TRBV11-3|.|TRBJ2-3|TRBD2|16
TGTGCCAGCAGCCAAATAGCTAGCGGGCGCACAGATACGCAGTATTTT
CASSQIASGRTDTQYF
>TRBV11-2|.|TRBJ1-3|.|18
TGTGCCAGCAGCTTAAATCCCGTGTCGGTTGGCTCTGGAAACACCATATATTTT
CASSLNPVSVGSGNTIYF
>TRBV4-1|.|TRBJ2-1|.|18
TGCGCCAGCAGCCACGGACCCAGGAAGGGTTCCGGCTACAATGAGCAGTTCTTC
CASSHGPRKGSGYNEQFF
>TRBV6-6|.|TRBJ1-5|.|16
TGTGCCAGCACCAGAGGGAGGGGAGATAGCAATCAGCCCCAGCATTTT
CASTRGRGDSNQPQHF
>TRBV6-1|.|TRBJ2-3|.|16
TGTGCCAGCAGTCAAGACTCTGCAGGGGGGTTAGATACGCAGTATTTT
CASSQDSAGGLDTQYF
>TRBV11-2|.|TRBJ2-5|TRBD2|13
TGTGCCAGCAGCTCGCCGGGGGGAGAGACCCAGTACTTC
CASSSPGGETQYF
>TRBV27|once|TRBJ2-7|.|12
TGTGCCAGCAGTTTACCCCAGGGAGAGCAGTACTTC
CASSLPQGEQYF
>TRBV5-1|.|TRBJ1-1|TRBD1|13
TGCGCCAGCAGCCCGACAGGGGATACTGAAGCTTTCTTT
CASSPTGDTEAFF
>TRBV7-9|.|TRBJ2-5|TRBD2|16
TGTGCCAGCAGCCGAGGGACTAGCGGGAGTGGGGAGACCCAGTACTTC
CASSRGTSGSGETQYF
>TRBV4-1|.|TRBJ2-5|TRBD1|15
TGCGCCAGCAGCCTGCAACCGGGACAGGGGGAGACCCAGTACTTC
CASSLQPGQGETQYF
>TRBV2|.|TRBJ1-6|.|14
TGTGCCAGCAGTGACTGGACAGTTAATTCACCCCTCCACTTT
CASSDWTVNSPLHF
>TRBV7-8|.|TRBJ2-5|TRBD1|15
TGTGCCAGCAGCTCCCAGACAGGGGGCGGGGAGACCCAGTACTTC
CASSSQTGGGETQYF
>TRBV18|.|TRBJ2-7|TRBD2|12
TGTGCCAGCTCACCGGGGGGGAACGAGCAGTACTTC
CASSPGGNEQYF
>TRBV30|.|TRBJ1-4|.|15
TGTGCCTGGAGTTCAAGGGACTCGGGGCGTGAAAAACTGTTTTTT
CAWSSRDSGREKLFF
>TRBV29-1|.|TRBJ2-7|.|16
TGCAGCGTTGATGGGGGGTGGAGGGGGGCCCCCTACGAGCAGTACTTC
CSVDGGWRGAPYEQYF
>TRBV19|.|TRBJ1-5|TRBD1|15
TGTGCCAGTAGTATAGGGGGGCAGGGGGATCAGCCCCAGCATTTT
CASSIGGQGDQPQHF
>TRBV19|.|TRBJ2-1|.|15
TGTGCCAGTAGTGTGGGATCGCACTCCTACAATGAGCAGTTCTTC
CASSVGSHSYNEQFF
>TRBV7-2|.|TRBJ1-4|TRBD1|15
TGTGCCAGCAGCCCCCAGGGGGGTGACGATGAAAAACTGTTTTTT
CASSPQGGDDEKLFF
>TRBV6-1|.|TRBJ2-5|.|15
TGTGCCAGCACCGCTGTGCGGGTCACCCAAGAGACCCAGTACTTC
CASTAVRVTQETQYF
>TRBV6-6|.|TRBJ2-7|.|11
TGTGCCAGCACCAAGGGCAGGTCTATATACTTC
CASTKGRSIYF
>TRBV28|.|TRBJ2-3|.|16
TGTGCCAGCAGTGGCTTTGGGCTAGAGGTCACAGATACGCAGTATTTT
CASSGFGLEVTDTQYF
>TRBV15|once|TRBJ1-3|.|16
TGTGCCACCAGCAGAGAGGGAGGGGGACTCGGAAACACCATATATTTT
CATSREGGGLGNTIYF
>TRBV7-2|.|TRBJ2-3|TRBD2|17
TGTGCCAGCAGCTTAGTAATTCGGGGGGGCTTGGGAGATACGCAGTATTTT
CASSLVIRGGLGDTQYF
>TRBV28|.|TRBJ2-3|.|15
TGTGCCAGCTGCCGGGACCTTACGAGCACAGATACGCAGTATTTT
CASCRDLTSTDTQYF
>TRBV6-1|.|TRBJ2-1|.|15
TGTGCCAGCAGGGATGCCATCCGTTCATACAATGAGCAGTTCTTC
CASRDAIRSYNEQFF
>TRBV5-4|.|TRBJ2-7|.|14
TGTGCCAGCAGCTTGGCAAGCACCACCTACGAGCAGTACTTC
CASSLASTTYEQYF
>TRBV5-6|.|TRBJ2-7|TRBD1|14
TGTGCCAGCAGCTCGGGACAGAAGCCGTACGAGCAGTACTTC
CASSSGQKPYEQYF
>TRBV29-1|.|TRBJ2-1|TRBD2|17
TGCAGCGTGGAGGGACTAGCGGGGGGCAGCTCCTACAATGAGCAGTTCTTC
CSVEGLAGGSSYNEQFF
>TRBV5-3|.|TRBJ2-1|.|15
TGTGCCAGAAGCTCCTCCGGGACGCAATACTCTGAGCAGTTCTTC
CARSSSGTQYSEQFF
>TRBV14|few|TRBJ1-4|.|15
TGTGCCAGCAGCCACTCCACGCTCACTGTGGGAAAACTGTTTTTT
CASSHSTLTVGKLFF
>TRBV11-3|.|TRBJ2-7|.|15
TGTGCCAGCAGCTTGGGGGGAGTTGGGTCTGGCGAGCAGTACTTC
CASSLGGVGSGEQYF
>TRBV18|.|TRBJ2-7|.|15
TGTGCCAGCTCACCAGGTGGACAGCGAAAATACGAGCAGTACTTC
CASSPGGQRKYEQYF
>TRBV7-9|few|TRBJ1-1|.|11
TGTGCCAGCAGGAGGGCCGATGAAGCTTTCTTT
CASRRADEAFF
>TRBV7-2|.|TRBJ1-3|TRBD1|16
TGTGCCAGCAGCTTGGGTGACAGGGTCTCTGGAAACACCATATATTTT
CASSLGDRVSGNTIYF
>TRBV5-1|.|TRBJ1-1|TRBD1|14
TGCGCCAGCAGCTCCGGGACAGGGAACACTGAAGCTTTCTTT
CASSSGTGNTEAFF
>TRBV20-1|few|TRBJ1-5|.|11
TGCAGTGCGGGGCCAAAGGGGCCCCAGCATTTT
CSAGPKGPQHF
>TRBV9|.|TRBJ2-7|TRBD1|15
TGTGCCAGCAGCGTAGGTACAGGGGTGGCCTACGAGCAGTACTTC
CASSVGTGVAYEQYF
>TRBV19|.|TRBJ2-2|.|17
TGTGCCAGTAGTATCCGGGGGCGAGAGGCGAACACCGGGGAGCTGTTTTTT
CASSIRGREANTGELFF
>TRBV7-6|.|TRBJ2-1|.|15
TGTGCCAGCAGCTTAGAAGCAGGGGGGTACAATGAGCAGTTCTTC
CASSLEAGGYNEQFF
>TRBV28|.|TRBJ1-2|.|13
TGTGCCAGCAGTTTGCGTCTTAACTATGGCTACACCTTC
CASSLRLNYGYTF
>TRBV30|.|TRBJ1-6|.|13
TGTGCCTGGAGTGTCGAGGTTGGCTCACCCCTCCACTTT
CAWSVEVGSPLHF
>TRBV7-8|.|TRBJ2-7|TRBD1|12
TGTGCCAGCAGCCGGACAGGGCGCGAGCAGTACTTC
CASSRTGREQYF
>TRBV10-3|few|TRBJ1-2|.|13
TGTGCCATCAGTGAGAGTAGTAACTATGGCTACACCTTC
CAISESSNYGYTF
>TRBV11-1|.|TRBJ2-3|.|12
TGTGCCAGCAGCTTTGGGGGGGATACGCAGTATTTT
CASSFGGDTQYF